Shown below are 29 T cell receptor beta chains from a single sample sequenced in a study of T cells in Graves' hyperthyroidism and ophthalmopathy (dated by TCRdb to between 2019 and 2020). Receptor amplification or capture employed multiplex PCR. The sequencing machine was an Illumina HiSeq 2000. The TCR beta CDR3 regions were amplified from RNA transcripts. A first-round RT-PCR of the TCR CDR3 used the HTBI primer set with the Qiagen OneStep RT-PCR kit. Starting from the raw public reads, TCRdb applied fastp trimming at Q25, assembled clones with MiXCR and retained in-frame beta chains. Each entry is one CDR3 protein sequence, shown with its most common DNA and genes. The sample profile shows a few hundred thousand distinct CDR3 sequences; around 13% of them were found once. The ten largest account for approximately 15% of the sample. Sequences were obtained from blood. The source of these receptors is a woman in her forties with Graves' hyperthyroidism.

The CDR3 spells CASSWQGSNYGYTF. The CDR3, as DNA: TGTGCCAGCAGCTGGCAGGGTTCTAACTATGGCTACACCTTC. This chain joins TRBV5-4 and TRBJ1-2; TRBD1 is a possible D gene (5 bases). CDR1 and CDR2 (germline): SGHNT, YYREEE (reference sequence). The CDR3 contains 14 residues. Trimming took off 3 bases at V and 0 bases at J, with 9 bases between the two ends.

The V call is TRBV20-1, the J call TRBJ2-7; 8 nucleotides agree with TRBD1. Germline lookup yields CDR1 DFQATT and CDR2 SNEGSKA (reference sequence). J lost 7 bases, V lost 0 bases, and 11 bases had no gene match. The CDR3 spans 15 residues. The chain's CDR3 is CSARDPGQGAQEQYF. The CDR3 nucleotides read TGCAGTGCTAGAGATCCGGGGCAGGGGGCGCAAGAGCAGTACTTC.

This clonotype appeared a few times. This chain links TRBV29-1 with TRBJ1-2, with 7 bases that match TRBD1. J gave up 3 bases and V 1 base, and 11 bases lay outside the gene matches. This CDR3 region has 16 residues. From germline, CDR1 is SQVTM and CDR2 ANQGSEA. The CDR3 DNA is TGCAGCGTTGAAGGTGAACCGACAGGGTCCTACTATGGCTACACCTTC. Translating it yields CSVEGEPTGSYYGYTF.

A word on this clonotype: A much bigger clone sits one base away, suggesting this may be a read error. V gene TRBV5-8 combines with J gene TRBJ2-1; D perhaps matches TRBD1 (6 bases). TRBJ2-7 explains the end of the DNA better; the J call may be wrong. Germline CDR1 reads SGHTS; CDR2 reads YDEGEE. This CDR3 region has 16 residues. CDR3 protein: CASSPRQDSSYNEQYF. CDR3 coding DNA: TGTGCCAGCAGCCCAAGACAGGACAGCTCCTACAATGAGCAGTACTTC.

At least ten counts were recorded for this clonotype. The genes are TRBV27 and TRBJ2-5; D is unresolved. The CDR3 covers 13 residues. In germline, CDR1 is MNHEY, CDR2 SMNVEV (reference sequence). Trimming shortened V by 4 bases and J by 5 bases, and 11 bases separated the two germline ends. CDR3 region: CASSSMGTETQYF. In DNA form, the CDR3 reads TGTGCCAGCAGTTCGATGGGAACGGAGACCCAGTACTTC.

The DNA of the CDR3 is TGTGCCAGCAGCTCGACCGGGACAGGGTTCAACGAGCAGTACTTC. Protein sequence: CASSSTGTGFNEQYF. The chain couples TRBV7-6 to TRBJ2-7; 9 positions agree with TRBD1. V lost 4 bases, J lost 5 bases, and 9 bases stayed unmatched. Germline CDR1 reads SGHVS; CDR2 reads FNYEAQ. The CDR3 contains 15 residues.

V gene TRBV6-1 combines with J gene TRBJ1-1; TRBD1 agrees at 7 bases. CDR3 size: 15 residues. After removal of 6 bases from V and 0 bases from J, the junction contained 7 bases not matched to a gene. Germline CDR1 reads MNHNS; CDR2 reads SASEGT. CDR3 coding DNA: TGTGCCAGCAGGATAAGCGGACAGGTGAACACTGAAGCTTTCTTT. This codes for CASRISGQVNTEAFF.

This clonotype was counted at least ten times. V and J are TRBV20-1 and TRBJ2-3; D is unresolved. CDR1 is DFQATT and CDR2 is SNEGSKA in the germline V gene (reference sequence). V was pared by 5 bases and J by 1 base, with 10 bases between. The CDR3 runs 13 residues. The CDR3 DNA reads as TGCAGTGCTTCCAGTTGGGGCACAGATACGCAGTATTTT. It specifies CSASSWGTDTQYF.

This clonotype was detected ten times or more. The chain joins TRBV12-3 or TRBV12-4 to TRBJ2-3, with 10 positions matching TRBD1. The CDR3 has 16 residues. After removal of 5 bases from V and 0 bases from J, the junction contained 5 bases not matched to a gene. CDR3 residues: CASSDPGQGSTDTQYF. The CDR3 nucleotides are TGTGCCAGCAGTGACCCGGGACAGGGGAGCACAGATACGCAGTATTTT.

This clonotype showed up many times. The chain carries TRBV5-1 and TRBJ2-7; 15 bases are a match to TRBD2. The CDR3 extends over 16 amino acids. CDR1 and CDR2 from the germline V gene are SGHRS and YFSETQ. J lost 4 bases, V lost 4 bases, and 6 bases had no gene match. CDR3 residues: CASSPGTSGRSYEQYF. CDR3 bases: TGCGCCAGCAGCCCTGGGACTAGCGGGAGGTCTTACGAGCAGTACTTC.

The CDR3 spells CASSYSRTGGTETQYF. CDR3 DNA sequence: TGTGCCAGCAGTTACTCCCGAACAGGGGGCACAGAGACCCAGTACTTC. The rearrangement joins TRBV6-5 to TRBJ2-5; 9 bases fit TRBD1. The CDR3 is made up of 16 amino acids. J lost 4 bases, V lost 0 bases, and 6 bases had no gene match. Germline CDR1 is MNHEY and CDR2 is SVGAGI.

This clonotype came up many times. The CDR3 bases are TGTGCCAGCAGCTTAACCGGGACGGTCAACGAGCAGTACTTC. It is translated as CASSLTGTVNEQYF. The chain couples TRBV11-2 to TRBJ2-7; perhaps D is TRBD1 or TRBD2 (5 bases each). Deletions cut 2 bases from V and 5 bases from J, with 13 bases between. Germline CDR1 SGHAT, CDR2 FQNNGV. This CDR3 has 14 residues.

At least ten counts were recorded for this clonotype. This chain links TRBV20-1 with TRBJ2-5; 8 bases agree with TRBD2. Germline V gives CDR1 DFQATT, CDR2 SNEGSKA (reference sequence). The CDR3 sequence is 14 residues long. The trim removed 5 bases at V and 2 bases at J, leaving 7 bases unmatched. For the CDR3, the DNA is TGCAGTGCTCACCGACTAGCGAATCAAGAGACCCAGTACTTC. Protein sequence: CSAHRLANQETQYF.

The chain is built from TRBV2 and TRBJ1-5; D gene ambiguous. The V end lost 3 bases, the J end lost 7 bases, and 16 bases lay between the germline ends. CDR1 is SNHLY and CDR2 is FYNNEI in the germline V gene. This CDR3 spans 15 amino acids. CDR3 protein: CASSDSLGDRQPQHF. CDR3 coding DNA: TGTGCCAGCAGTGACAGTCTTGGGGATAGGCAGCCCCAGCATTTT.

This clonotype came up many times. The chain employs TRBV27 and TRBJ1-1, with D tentatively TRBD1 (6 bases). Trimming removed 2 bases at V and 7 bases at J, with 14 bases between. The CDR3 contains 14 residues. Germline V gene data show CDR1 as MNHEY and CDR2 as SMNVEV (reference sequence). CDR3: CASSLRGSGLEAFF. CDR3 sequence (DNA): TGTGCCAGCAGTTTAAGGGGGAGTGGCCTTGAAGCTTTCTTT.

This clonotype came up many times. The V and J genes are TRBV6-1 and TRBJ2-6; TRBD1 aligns across 10 bases. J gave up 2 bases and V 11 bases, and 12 bases lay outside the gene matches. CDR3 length equals 17 residues. Looked up from germline, CDR1 is MNHNS and CDR2 is SASEGT. CDR3: CAGLGQGDLTGANVLTF. The CDR3 nucleotides are TGTGCCGGATTAGGACAGGGGGATCTAACTGGGGCCAACGTCCTGACTTTC.

In its sample, this clonotype was seen many times. The rearrangement uses TRBV20-1 and TRBJ1-2; D unclear. The length of the CDR3 is 11 residues. Germline V gives CDR1 DFQATT, CDR2 SNEGSKA (reference sequence). V lost 8 bases and J 4 bases, leaving 11 bases between the germline ends. The CDR3 here is CSSSDFYGYTF. Written as DNA, the CDR3 is TGCAGTTCTTCAGACTTCTATGGCTACACCTTC.

Many counts were recorded for this clonotype. CDR3 coding DNA: TGTGCCAGCAGTCAGAACGGCTATGGCTACACCTTC. Residues: CASSQNGYGYTF. The J gene is TRBJ1-2, the V gene TRBV27, with no clear D. CDR1 is MNHEY and CDR2 is SMNVEV in the germline V gene (reference sequence). The germline V and J ends were trimmed by 5 bases and 4 bases, with 8 bases remaining between them. The CDR3 has 12 amino acids.

This chain uses TRBV19 with TRBJ2-1; tentative D call: TRBD2 (6 bases). The CDR3 contains 14 residues. The V end was cut by 3 bases, the J end by 8 bases, with 14 bases between. Per germline, CDR1 LNHDA and CDR2 SQIVND (reference sequence). The CDR3 sequence: CASSIQRERDEQFF. The CDR3 region has the DNA TGTGCCAGTAGTATTCAACGGGAGCGCGATGAGCAGTTCTTC.

This clonotype was observed at least ten times. The rearrangement links TRBV30 to TRBJ1-5; 7 bases line up with TRBD1. Germline assignment: CDR1 GTSNPN and CDR2 SVGIG (reference sequence). V trimming: 2 bases; J trimming: 6 bases; junction bases outside the gene matches: 4. The CDR3 has 13 residues. The DNA for the CDR3 is TGTGCCTGGAGTTTGACAGGGAGTCAGCCCCAGCATTTT. It yields the protein CAWSLTGSQPQHF.

V gene TRBV3-1 combines with J gene TRBJ1-5; 9 bases line up with TRBD1. Trimming took 4 bases from V and 7 from J; bases not matched to a gene: 8. This CDR3 is built from 15 residues. Germline assignment: CDR1 LGHDT and CDR2 YNNKEL (reference sequence). The CDR3 bases are TGTGCCAGCAGCCCGGGACAGGGAGGTAGGCAGCCCCAGCATTTT. Its translation is CASSPGQGGRQPQHF.

This clonotype was observed at least ten times. V gene TRBV11-1 combines with J gene TRBJ2-3, with a possible D match to TRBD2 (5 bases). Trimming cost V 5 bases and J 4 bases, with 13 bases left between them. Germline CDR1 reads SGHAT; CDR2 reads FQDESV (reference sequence). The CDR3 has 14 amino acids. Written as DNA, the CDR3 is TGTGCCAGCAGCGCCAGTAGCGAATCAGATACGCAGTATTTT. It translates to CASSASSESDTQYF.

This clonotype was seen ten or more times. This chain joins TRBV28 and TRBJ2-3; D is unresolved. V gave up 7 bases and J gave up 4 bases, with 12 bases separating them. This CDR3 is built from 13 residues. Germline loops: CDR1 MDHEN, CDR2 SYDVKM. The CDR3 region has the DNA TGTGCCAGCACCTTGAGTGGGGCAGATACGCAGTATTTT. It translates to CASTLSGADTQYF.

This clonotype has ten or more counts. The chain employs TRBV27 and TRBJ2-1; TRBD2 aligns across 8 bases. Germline lookup yields CDR1 MNHEY and CDR2 SMNVEV (reference sequence). J was trimmed by 5 bases and V by 2 bases; bases with no gene match: 5. The CDR3 consists of 15 residues. DNA of the CDR3: TGTGCCAGCAGTTTAGAAGCGGGGGTAGACAATGAGCAGTTCTTC. Residues: CASSLEAGVDNEQFF.

This clonotype came up a few times. V and J are TRBV7-9 and TRBJ2-6; 8 bases match TRBD1. This CDR3 spans 18 amino acids. Trimming at V came to 4 bases and at J to 0 bases, leaving 8 bases not matched to a gene. Germline V gives CDR1 SEHNR, CDR2 FQNEAQ (reference sequence). The CDR3 DNA reads as TGTGCCAGCAGCTACCGGACAGGGTCCTCCTCTGGGGCCAACGTCCTGACTTTC. It specifies CASSYRTGSSSGANVLTF.

This clonotype was counted ten times or more. This chain joins TRBV20-1 and TRBJ2-7, with D perhaps given as TRBD1 or TRBD2 (8 bases each). V was cut by 6 bases and J by 6 bases, with 24 bases left in between. The V gene's germline CDR1 is DFQATT and CDR2 SNEGSKA (reference sequence). The length of the CDR3 is 15 residues. CDR3 region: CSAGVAGQGAVEQYF. CDR3 in DNA: TGCAGTGCCGGCGTAGCGGGGCAGGGGGCGGTCGAGCAGTACTTC.

This clonotype has just a few counts. This chain connects TRBV28 to TRBJ1-2; no clear D. Germline values: CDR1 MDHEN, CDR2 SYDVKM. Trimming took off 3 bases at V and 2 bases at J, with 7 bases between the two ends. The CDR3 totals 13 residues. The CDR3 spells CASSFSTNYGYTF. The CDR3 DNA sequence: TGTGCCAGCAGTTTCTCGACCAACTATGGCTACACCTTC.

The sample holds a few counts of this clonotype. The genes are TRBV13 and TRBJ2-7; perhaps TRBD2 as D (6 bases). From germline, CDR1 is PRHDT and CDR2 FYEKMQ (reference sequence). The CDR3 totals 12 residues. Trimming left V 7 bases short and J 6 bases short, with 13 bases between. CDR3 region: CASTEGRSEQYF. The CDR3 bases are TGTGCCAGCACCGAAGGGAGGAGCGAGCAGTACTTC. Full variable domain (rest looked up from reference TRBV13 and TRBJ2-7): AAGVIQSPRHLIKEKRETATLKCYPIPRHDTVYWYQQGPGQDPQFLISFYEKMQSDKGSIPDRFSAQQFSDYHSELNMSSLELGDSALYFCASTEGRSEQYFGPGTRLTVT.

This clonotype was recorded once. The J gene is TRBJ1-5, the V gene TRBV2; no reliable D call. The CDR3 covers 13 residues. Germline V gives CDR1 SNHLY, CDR2 FYNNEI. The germline V and J ends were trimmed by 10 bases and 5 bases, with 15 bases remaining between them. The CDR3: CATRGSRDQPQHF. DNA for the CDR3: TGTGCCACCCGTGGCAGCCGAGATCAGCCCCAGCATTTT.